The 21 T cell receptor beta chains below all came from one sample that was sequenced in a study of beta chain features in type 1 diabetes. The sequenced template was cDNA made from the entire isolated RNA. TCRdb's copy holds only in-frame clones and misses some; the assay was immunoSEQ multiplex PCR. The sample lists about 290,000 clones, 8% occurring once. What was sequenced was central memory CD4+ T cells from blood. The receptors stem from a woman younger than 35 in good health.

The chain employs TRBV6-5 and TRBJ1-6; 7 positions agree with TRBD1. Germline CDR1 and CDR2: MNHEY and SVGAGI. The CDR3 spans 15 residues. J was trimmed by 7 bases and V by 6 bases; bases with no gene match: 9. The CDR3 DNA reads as TGTGCCAGCAGCTCCGGGGGCAGGGGGAATTCACCCCTCCACTTT. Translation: CASSSGGRGNSPLHF.

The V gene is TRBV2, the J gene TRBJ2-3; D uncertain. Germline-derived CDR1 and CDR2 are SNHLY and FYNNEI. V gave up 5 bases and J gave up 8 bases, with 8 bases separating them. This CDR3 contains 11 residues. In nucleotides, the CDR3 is TGTGCCAGCAGTCCAGTCGGTACGCAGTATTTT. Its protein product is CASSPVGTQYF.

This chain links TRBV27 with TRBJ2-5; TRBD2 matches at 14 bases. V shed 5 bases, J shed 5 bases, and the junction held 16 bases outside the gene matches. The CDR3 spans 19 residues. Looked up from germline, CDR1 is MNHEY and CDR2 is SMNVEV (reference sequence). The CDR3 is CASSLGLAGGRRPSETQYF. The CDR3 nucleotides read TGTGCCAGCAGTCTCGGACTAGCGGGAGGACGACGTCCTTCGGAGACCCAGTACTTC.

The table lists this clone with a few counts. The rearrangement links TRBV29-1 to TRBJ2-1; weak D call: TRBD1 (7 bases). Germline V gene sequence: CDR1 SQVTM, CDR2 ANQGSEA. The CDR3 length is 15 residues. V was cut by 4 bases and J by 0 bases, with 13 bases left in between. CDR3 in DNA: TGCAGCGTTGTTCTGCAGGGGGGCTCCTACAATGAGCAGTTCTTC. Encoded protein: CSVVLQGGSYNEQFF.

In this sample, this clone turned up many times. The CDR3 bases are TGTGCCAGCAGCCCGCCCCTGGTTGGGGAGACCCAGTACTTC. Amino acids: CASSPPLVGETQYF. The V call is TRBV7-6, the J call TRBJ2-5, with D unresolved. CDR3 length equals 14 residues. CDR1 SGHVS and CDR2 FNYEAQ come from the germline V gene. V was clipped by 5 bases and J by 5 bases, with 15 bases between them. Supplemented by reference TRBV7-6 and TRBJ2-5, the full variable domain reads GAGVSQSPRYKVTKRGQDVALRCDPISGHVSLYWYRQALGQGPEFLTYFNYEAQQDKSGLPNDRFSAERPEGSISTLTIQRTEQRDSAMYRCASSPPLVGETQYFGPGTRLLVL.

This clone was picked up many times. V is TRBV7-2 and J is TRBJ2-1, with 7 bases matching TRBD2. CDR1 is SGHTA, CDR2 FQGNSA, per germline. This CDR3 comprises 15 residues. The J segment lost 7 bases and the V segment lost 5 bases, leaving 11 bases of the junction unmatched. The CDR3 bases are TGTGCCAGCAGCCTCCAGCGGGACTATAGGAATGAGCAGTTCTTC. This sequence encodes CASSLQRDYRNEQFF.

As DNA, the CDR3 is TGTGCCAGCAGTGGAATAAGAGAAACCCAGTACTTC. Protein product: CASSGIRETQYF. The chain joins TRBV2 to TRBJ2-5; D unresolved. The CDR3 has 12 amino acids. Trimming took off 4 bases at V and 8 bases at J, with 11 bases between the two ends. The V gene's germline CDR1 is SNHLY and CDR2 FYNNEI.

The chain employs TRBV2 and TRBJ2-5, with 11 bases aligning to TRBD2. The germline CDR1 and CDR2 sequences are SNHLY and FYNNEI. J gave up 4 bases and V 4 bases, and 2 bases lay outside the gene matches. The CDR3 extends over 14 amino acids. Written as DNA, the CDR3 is TGTGCCAGCAGTGCCCTAGCGGGAGGAGAGACCCAGTACTTC. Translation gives CASSALAGGETQYF.

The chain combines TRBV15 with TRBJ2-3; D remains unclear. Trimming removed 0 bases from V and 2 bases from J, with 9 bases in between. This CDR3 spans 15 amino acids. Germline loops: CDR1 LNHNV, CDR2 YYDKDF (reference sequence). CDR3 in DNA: TGTGCCACCAGCAGAGAACACAGCGACACAGATACGCAGTATTTT. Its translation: CATSREHSDTDTQYF.

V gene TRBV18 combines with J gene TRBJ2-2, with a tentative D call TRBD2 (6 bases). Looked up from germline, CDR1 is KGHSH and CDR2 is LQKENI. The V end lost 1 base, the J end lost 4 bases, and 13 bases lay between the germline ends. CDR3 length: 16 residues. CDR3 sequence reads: CASSPLLARGTGELFF. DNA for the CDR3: TGTGCCAGCTCACCACTCCTAGCGCGGGGCACCGGGGAGCTGTTTTTT.

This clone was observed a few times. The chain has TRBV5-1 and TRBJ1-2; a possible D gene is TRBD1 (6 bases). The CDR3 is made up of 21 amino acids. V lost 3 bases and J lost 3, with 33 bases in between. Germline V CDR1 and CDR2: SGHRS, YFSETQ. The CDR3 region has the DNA TGCGCCAGCAGCTCCTTGAACGATCGGGGGCCAGCCTTAAGAACCCACTATGGCTACACCTTC. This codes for CASSSLNDRGPALRTHYGYTF. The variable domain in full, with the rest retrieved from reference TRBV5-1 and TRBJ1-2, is KAGVTQTPRYLIKTRGQQVTLSCSPISGHRSVSWYQQTPGQGLQFLFEYFSETQRNKGNFPGRFSGRQFSNSRSEMNVSTLELGDSALYLCASSSLNDRGPALRTHYGYTFGSGTRLTVV.

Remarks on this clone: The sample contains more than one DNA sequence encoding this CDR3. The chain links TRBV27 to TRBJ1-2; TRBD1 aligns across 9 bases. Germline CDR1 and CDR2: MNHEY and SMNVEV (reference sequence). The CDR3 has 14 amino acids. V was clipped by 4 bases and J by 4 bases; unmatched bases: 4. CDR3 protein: CASSSGTGSYGYTF. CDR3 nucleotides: TGTGCCAGCAGTTCGGGGACAGGGAGCTATGGCTACACCTTC.

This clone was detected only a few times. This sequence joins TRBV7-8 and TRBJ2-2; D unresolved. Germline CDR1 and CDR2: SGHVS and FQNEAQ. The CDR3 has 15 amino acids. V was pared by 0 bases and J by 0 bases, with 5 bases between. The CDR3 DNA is TGTGCCAGCAGCTTAGCTCGGGCGAACACCGGGGAGCTGTTTTTT. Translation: CASSLARANTGELFF.

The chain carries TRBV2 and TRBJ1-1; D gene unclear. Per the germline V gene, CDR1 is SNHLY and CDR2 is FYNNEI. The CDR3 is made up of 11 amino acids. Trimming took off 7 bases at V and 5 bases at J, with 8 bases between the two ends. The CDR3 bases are TGTGCCAGCAATCGGGAAACTGAAGCTTTCTTT. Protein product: CASNRETEAFF.

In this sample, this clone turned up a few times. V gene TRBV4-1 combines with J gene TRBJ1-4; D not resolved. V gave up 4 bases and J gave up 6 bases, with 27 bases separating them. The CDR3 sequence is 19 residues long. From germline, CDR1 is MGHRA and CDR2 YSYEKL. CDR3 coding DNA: TGCGCCAGCAGCCGCCTCCCTTTGACGGGTATCAACCAGTATGAAAAACTGTTTTTT. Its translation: CASSRLPLTGINQYEKLFF.

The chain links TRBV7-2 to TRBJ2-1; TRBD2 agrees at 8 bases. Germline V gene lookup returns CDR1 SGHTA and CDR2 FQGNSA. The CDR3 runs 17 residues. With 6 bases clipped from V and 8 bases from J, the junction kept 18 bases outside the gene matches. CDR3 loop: CASRPELLAEKKDEQFF. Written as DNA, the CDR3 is TGTGCCAGCAGACCCGAACTACTAGCGGAAAAAAAGGATGAGCAGTTCTTC.

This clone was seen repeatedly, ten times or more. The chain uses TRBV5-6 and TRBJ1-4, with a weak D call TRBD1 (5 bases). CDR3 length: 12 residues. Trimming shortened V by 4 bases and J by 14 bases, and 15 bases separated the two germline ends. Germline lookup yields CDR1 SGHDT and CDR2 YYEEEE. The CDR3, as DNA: TGTGCCAGCAGCCTACCCCAGGGTGAGCTGTTTTTT. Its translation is CASSLPQGELFF.

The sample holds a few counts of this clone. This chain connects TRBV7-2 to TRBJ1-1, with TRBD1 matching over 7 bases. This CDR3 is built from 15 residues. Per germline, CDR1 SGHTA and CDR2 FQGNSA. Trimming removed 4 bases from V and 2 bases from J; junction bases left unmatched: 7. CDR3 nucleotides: TGTGCCAGCAGCTATCAACAGGGGACAAACACTGAAGCTTTCTTT. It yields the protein CASSYQQGTNTEAFF.

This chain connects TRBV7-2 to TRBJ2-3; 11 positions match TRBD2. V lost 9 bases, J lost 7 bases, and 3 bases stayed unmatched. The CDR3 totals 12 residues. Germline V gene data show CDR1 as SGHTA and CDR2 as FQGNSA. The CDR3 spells CASTSGGNTQYF. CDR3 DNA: TGTGCCAGTACTAGCGGGGGAAATACGCAGTATTTT.

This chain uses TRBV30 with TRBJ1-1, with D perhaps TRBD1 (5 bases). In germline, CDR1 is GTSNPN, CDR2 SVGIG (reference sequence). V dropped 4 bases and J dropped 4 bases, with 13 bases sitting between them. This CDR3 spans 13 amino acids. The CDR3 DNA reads TGTGCCTGGAAAAGGACGGGGGGCACTGAAGCTTTCTTT. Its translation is CAWKRTGGTEAFF.

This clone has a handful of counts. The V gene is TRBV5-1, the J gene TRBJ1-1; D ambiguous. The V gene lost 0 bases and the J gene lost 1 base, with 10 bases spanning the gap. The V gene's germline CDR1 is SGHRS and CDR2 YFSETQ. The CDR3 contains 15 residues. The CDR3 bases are TGCGCCAGCAGCTTGGTTACGGTGGGGAACACTGAAGCTTTCTTT. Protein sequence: CASSLVTVGNTEAFF.